One and the same sample provided the 28 T cell receptor beta chains below, sequenced in a study of vaccination and CD4 T cells after COVID-19. Scientists ran DNA taken from cultured CD4+ T cells through the Oncomine TCR Beta short-read assay for sequencing. TCRdb used MiXCR to reprocess the PCR reads, holding one entry per CDR3 protein. The data show about 20,000 distinct CDR3 sequences, around 50% seen once. The treatment denotes: roughly 10-day PBMC culture with coronavirus spike peptide pools or control peptides (ViraFEST assay). No cognate antigen is known for these TCRs. The sample here was CD4+ T cells from blood, cultured in vitro, taken before SARS-CoV-2 vaccination. Receptor source: a human donor who had recovered from COVID-19.

V is TRBV18 and J is TRBJ2-1; D is undetermined. CDR3 length equals 13 residues. The V end lost 6 bases, the J end lost 7 bases, and 13 bases lay between the germline ends. From germline, CDR1 is KGHSH and CDR2 LQKENI. In DNA form, the CDR3 reads TGTGCCAGCTCCCGAGGTCCCAAAAATGAGCAGTTCTTC. It codes for CASSRGPKNEQFF.

The rearrangement uses TRBV12-3 or TRBV12-4 and TRBJ1-2, with D maybe TRBD1 (5 bases). This CDR3 spans 14 amino acids. V was shortened by 6 bases and J by 3 bases, with 14 bases between the two germline ends. In DNA form, the CDR3 reads TGTGCCAGCAGGGCCGCGGGGGTTCACTATGGCTACACCTTC. Translating gives CASRAAGVHYGYTF.

This chain links TRBV28 with TRBJ2-5, with D tentatively TRBD1 or TRBD2 (5 bases each). The V end was cut by 3 bases, the J end by 6 bases, with 11 bases between. This CDR3 spans 13 amino acids. Germline CDR1 MDHEN, CDR2 SYDVKM. The CDR3 DNA reads as TGTGCCAGCAGTTTCGGGGCGGTGAAGACCCAGTACTTC. Protein product: CASSFGAVKTQYF.

This clonotype has more than one count but fewer than ten. The rearrangement joins TRBV5-4 to TRBJ1-6; perhaps TRBD1 as D (6 bases). There are 17 residues in the CDR3. Per the germline V gene, CDR1 is SGHNT and CDR2 is YYREEE (reference sequence). Trimming left V 1 base short and J 6 bases short, with 17 bases between. The CDR3 reads CASSLNWGARGNSPLHF. CDR3 in DNA: TGTGCCAGCAGCTTGAATTGGGGGGCCAGAGGTAATTCACCCCTCCACTTT.

The chain recombines TRBV19 with TRBJ2-7; D might be TRBD2 (6 bases). V was trimmed by 4 bases and J by 4 bases, leaving 11 bases between them. CDR3 length: 13 residues. Germline CDR1 is LNHDA and CDR2 is SQIVND (reference sequence). This CDR3 reads CASSTLGRYEQYF. CDR3 DNA sequence: TGTGCCAGTAGTACCCTGGGGAGGTACGAGCAGTACTTC.

The chain joins TRBV5-6 to TRBJ2-5; no definite D call. Germline V lookup: CDR1 SGHDT, CDR2 YYEEEE. V shed 0 bases and J shed 5 bases, with 17 bases lying between them. This CDR3 is built from 16 residues. The CDR3 sequence: CASSLVSVFGVETQYF. Here the CDR3 DNA reads TGTGCCAGCAGCTTGGTTAGTGTATTCGGTGTCGAGACCCAGTACTTC. Full variable domain (missing parts from reference TRBV5-6 and TRBJ2-5): DAGVTQSPTHLIKTRGQQVTLRCSPKSGHDTVSWYQQALGQGPQFIFQYYEEEERQRGNFPDRFSGHQFPNYSSELNVNALLLGDSALYLCASSLVSVFGVETQYFGPGTRLLVL.

The chain joins TRBV12-3 or TRBV12-4 to TRBJ1-1; D not resolved. This CDR3 is built from 12 residues. With 4 bases removed from V and 2 bases from J, the gap between germline ends came to 5 bases. The CDR3 loop reads CASSWANTEAFF. CDR3 nucleotides: TGTGCCAGCAGTTGGGCAAACACTGAAGCTTTCTTT.

The chain links TRBV6-5 to TRBJ2-7, with D perhaps matching TRBD2 (6 bases). Germline CDR1 MNHEY, CDR2 SVGAGI. This CDR3 region has 16 residues. Deletions cut 2 bases from V and 6 bases from J, with 20 bases between. CDR3 protein: CASSYPPYGGGSEQYF. The CDR3 DNA reads TGTGCCAGCAGTTACCCCCCGTACGGGGGAGGAAGCGAGCAGTACTTC.

This chain connects TRBV2 to TRBJ2-7; 10 bases line up with TRBD2. The CDR3 runs 13 residues. With 7 bases clipped from V and 12 bases from J, the junction kept 12 bases outside the gene matches. Germline V gene lookup returns CDR1 SNHLY and CDR2 FYNNEI. CDR3: CASNQEREGQLYF. The CDR3 DNA follows: TGTGCCAGCAATCAGGAGCGGGAGGGCCAGTTGTACTTC.

The chain has TRBV19 and TRBJ2-7, with 7 bases aligning to TRBD2. The germline gives CDR1 LNHDA, CDR2 SQIVND (reference sequence). The length of the CDR3 is 14 residues. V lost 4 bases to trimming and J lost 0 bases; unmatched junction nucleotides: 3. The CDR3 loop reads CASSRDYFSYEQYF. The CDR3, as DNA: TGTGCCAGTAGTAGGGACTACTTCTCCTACGAGCAGTACTTC.

This sequence joins TRBV7-9 and TRBJ2-6, with D tentatively TRBD1 (6 bases). Between the trimmed V and J ends, which lost 5 bases and 1 base, there was a span of 9 bases. Germline assignment: CDR1 SEHNR and CDR2 FQNEAQ (reference sequence). CDR3 length: 15 residues. The CDR3 DNA reads as TGTGCCAGCAGCCCAGGACAGTCTGGGGCCAACGTCCTGACTTTC. Protein product: CASSPGQSGANVLTF.

The chain is built from TRBV7-6 and TRBJ2-1; D gene ambiguous. Germline V gene lookup returns CDR1 SGHVS and CDR2 FNYEAQ. This CDR3 contains 16 residues. V gave up 1 base and J gave up 0 bases, with 10 bases separating them. CDR3 in amino acids: CASSLESDSSYNEQFF. CDR3 sequence (DNA): TGTGCCAGCAGCTTAGAGTCGGATAGCTCCTACAATGAGCAGTTCTTC.

The CDR3 nucleotides are TGTGCCAGCAGCTTAGACCGGGGGGATGAGCAGTTCTTC. The encoded protein is CASSLDRGDEQFF. This sequence joins TRBV7-3 and TRBJ2-1, with 7 positions matching TRBD2. The germline V gene has CDR1 SGHTA and CDR2 FQGTGA. Trimming cost V 2 bases and J 8 bases; bases outside gene matches: 3. CDR3 length: 13 amino acids. The full variable domain, with the rest looked up from reference TRBV7-3 and TRBJ2-1, is GAGVSQTPSNKVTEKGKYVELRCDPISGHTALYWYRQSLGQGPEFLIYFQGTGAADDSGLPNDRFFAVRPEGSVSTLKIQRTERGDSAVYLCASSLDRGDEQFFGPGTRLTVL.

The V call is TRBV27, the J call TRBJ2-7; D perhaps matches TRBD2 (6 bases). Germline loops: CDR1 MNHEY, CDR2 SMNVEV (reference sequence). Trimming pared 4 bases from V and 7 bases from J, leaving 17 bases between. CDR3 size: 14 residues. CDR3 region: CASSYSRDGGEQYF. The CDR3, as DNA: TGTGCCAGCAGTTATAGCAGGGACGGGGGTGAGCAGTACTTC.

This sequence joins TRBV5-4 and TRBJ2-7; D perhaps matches TRBD1 (5 bases). Germline V CDR1 and CDR2: SGHNT, YYREEE (reference sequence). V was cut by 4 bases and J by 3 bases, with 17 bases left in between. The CDR3 contains 15 residues. CDR3: CASSELTELSYEQYF. The CDR3, as DNA: TGTGCCAGCAGCGAATTGACAGAACTCAGCTACGAGCAGTACTTC. Supplemented by reference TRBV5-4 and TRBJ2-7, the full variable domain reads ETGVTQSPTHLIKTRGQQVTLRCSSQSGHNTVSWYQQALGQGPQFIFQYYREEENGRGNFPPRFSGLQFPNYSSELNVNALELDDSALYLCASSELTELSYEQYFGPGTRLTVT.

The rearrangement joins TRBV6-1 to TRBJ1-4; 7 nucleotides line up with TRBD1. The V and J ends lost 6 bases and 6 bases, in that order; junction bases with no gene match: 13. CDR3 length: 16 amino acids. The germline CDR1 and CDR2 sequences are MNHNS and SASEGT. CDR3 region: CASSRDSTQADEKLFF. CDR3 nucleotides: TGTGCCAGCAGCCGGGACAGCACCCAGGCGGATGAAAAACTGTTTTTT.

This chain joins TRBV6-5 and TRBJ1-5; 8 bases agree with TRBD1. This CDR3 is built from 16 residues. Trimming at V came to 4 bases and at J to 2 bases, leaving 7 bases not matched to a gene. From germline, CDR1 is MNHEY and CDR2 SVGAGI. The CDR3 loop is CASSSGTGWGNQPQHF. The CDR3 DNA follows: TGTGCCAGCAGTTCAGGGACAGGCTGGGGCAATCAGCCCCAGCATTTT.

The chain joins TRBV21-1 to TRBJ1-5; the table's TRBD1 call for D was not verified on the DNA. TRBV21-1 is labeled a pseudogene. This CDR3 is built from 21 residues. The CDR3 spells CASSKGPGQGAVKYSNQPQHF. The CDR3 nucleotides are TGTGCCAGCAGCAAAGGGCCGGGACAGGGGGCTGTAAAATATAGCAATCAGCCCCAGCATTTT.

This clonotype was recorded a few times. V and J are TRBV28 and TRBJ1-2; possibly TRBD1 for D (5 bases). The germline V gene has CDR1 MDHEN and CDR2 SYDVKM. The CDR3 consists of 15 residues. V gave up 5 bases and J gave up 4 bases, with 17 bases separating them. The CDR3 region has the DNA TGTGCCAGCAGTGACTCGGATGGCCAGGGCTATGGCTACACCTTC. It translates to CASSDSDGQGYGYTF.

The chain carries TRBV11-2 and TRBJ1-2; 7 nucleotides line up with TRBD1. The germline V gene has CDR1 SGHAT and CDR2 FQNNGV. There are 15 residues in the CDR3. The V gene end was trimmed by 1 base and the J gene end by 4 bases; junction bases not matched to a gene: 6. CDR3 coding DNA: TGTGCCAGCAGCTTAGTCGGGGGACAGTTCTATGGCTACACCTTC. Translated: CASSLVGGQFYGYTF.

This chain uses TRBV19 with TRBJ1-5, with D perhaps TRBD1 (5 bases). The CDR3 runs 15 residues. V shed 3 bases and J shed 4 bases, with 13 bases lying between them. Looked up from germline, CDR1 is LNHDA and CDR2 is SQIVND (reference sequence). The CDR3: CASSIRGLGNQPQHF. The CDR3 DNA reads as TGTGCCAGTAGTATTCGGGGGTTAGGGAATCAGCCCCAGCATTTT. Full variable domain (missing parts from reference TRBV19 and TRBJ1-5): DGGITQSPKYLFRKEGQNVTLSCEQNLNHDAMYWYRQDPGQGLRLIYYSQIVNDFQKGDIAEGYSVSREKKESFPLTVTSAQKNPTAFYLCASSIRGLGNQPQHFGDGTRLSIL.

This clonotype was detected a few times. The genes are TRBV20-1 and TRBJ2-5; D gene ambiguous. Looked up from germline, CDR1 is DFQATT and CDR2 is SNEGSKA (reference sequence). CDR3 size: 13 residues. V was cut by 3 bases and J by 3 bases, with 11 bases left in between. The CDR3 protein is CSASSSLKETQYF. The CDR3 DNA is TGCAGTGCTAGTAGTTCCCTCAAAGAGACCCAGTACTTC.

The genes are TRBV10-3 and TRBJ2-1; 10 bases map to TRBD2. After removal of 3 bases from V and 9 bases from J, the junction contained 8 bases not matched to a gene. The CDR3 totals 15 residues. CDR1 is ENHRY and CDR2 is SYGVKD in the germline V gene. DNA for the CDR3: TGTGCCATCAGTGAACGTAGCGGGAGGTCGCCTGAGCAGTTCTTC. The encoded protein is CAISERSGRSPEQFF.

This sequence joins TRBV6-1 and TRBJ1-2; 9 bases are shared with TRBD1. Trimming removed 6 bases from V and 6 bases from J; junction bases left unmatched: 5. The CDR3 totals 13 residues. Germline CDR1 is MNHNS and CDR2 is SASEGT. CDR3 in DNA: TGTGCCAGCAGCCCCGGGACAGGGAATGGCTACACCTTC. Translating gives CASSPGTGNGYTF.

The chain uses TRBV19 and TRBJ1-1; 7 positions match TRBD1. V lost 3 bases and J lost 4; bases outside the gene matches: 2. The germline CDR1 and CDR2 sequences are LNHDA and SQIVND (reference sequence). The CDR3 runs to 13 residues. This chain's CDR3 is CASSMTGLTEAFF. As DNA, the CDR3 is TGTGCCAGTAGTATGACAGGGCTCACTGAAGCTTTCTTT.

The rearrangement links TRBV6-2 or TRBV6-3 to TRBJ2-1, with 7 bases fitting TRBD2. This CDR3 has 16 residues. After removal of 2 bases from V and 0 bases from J, the junction contained 4 bases not matched to a gene. Germline loops: CDR1 MNHEY, CDR2 SVGEGT. CDR3 DNA: TGTGCCAGCAGTTACCGAGCGGGGCACTCCTACAATGAGCAGTTCTTC. It encodes CASSYRAGHSYNEQFF.

The rearrangement uses TRBV6-2 or TRBV6-3 and TRBJ2-2; D might be TRBD1 (6 bases). V was clipped by 4 bases and J by 0 bases, with 9 bases between them. This CDR3 has 15 residues. The germline CDR1 and CDR2 sequences are MNHEY and SVGEGT. This CDR3 reads CASSWTAANTGELFF. Here the CDR3 DNA reads TGTGCCAGCAGTTGGACAGCGGCGAACACCGGGGAGCTGTTTTTT.

This clonotype was detected only a few times. The J gene is TRBJ2-2, the V gene TRBV20-1; 12 bases fit TRBD2. V trimming: 5 bases; J trimming: 7 bases; junction bases outside the gene matches: 11. The CDR3 loop spans 16 amino acids. Germline V CDR1 and CDR2: DFQATT, SNEGSKA (reference sequence). The CDR3 spells CSALGTSGFKDGELFF. The CDR3 DNA sequence: TGCAGTGCTCTCGGGACTAGCGGGTTTAAGGACGGGGAGCTGTTTTTT.